Included here is one T cell receptor (beta chain) sequence, with context. The CDR3 is 15 amino acids. Germline V gene data show CDR1 as SGHNT and CDR2 as YYREEE (reference sequence). With 3 bases clipped from V and 5 bases from J, the junction kept 10 bases outside the gene matches. This entry is derived from a study of cytomegalovirus exposure and HLA in healthy donors. Produced via immunoSEQ multiplex PCR; TCRdb's table is partial and in-frame only. The sample lists about 240,000 clones; 75% to 90% were seen once. The sample taken for sequencing was PBMCs. The receptor was derived from a woman aged 30 to 39 in good health and CMV-seropositive. J is TRBJ2-7 and V is TRBV5-4, with 8 bases fitting TRBD1. The CDR3, as DNA: TGTGCCAGCAGCTCGAGAGAGACAGGGGTCCACGAGCAGTACTTC. It is translated as CASSSRETGVHEQYF.